The rows below give T cell receptor beta chains drawn from one sample of a study of T cell responses to AZD1222 COVID-19 vaccine. Sequencing used immunoSEQ multiplex PCR; TCRdb keeps in-frame clones, though not all of them. The sample includes some 170,000 clones, around 89% of them seen just once. Here the sequenced sample was peripheral blood, taken 28 days after the second dose of the MenACWY control vaccine. Every receptor here comes from an adult who received the MenACWY meningococcal vaccine as a control. The CDR3 runs from the conserved cysteine through the conserved F or W. D genes are given only for firm matches. Rows may omit the clone size; those that give it use once, few, many or a size class.

J,size,V,D,DNA,CDR3
TRBJ1-1,once,TRBV28,NA,TGTGCCAGCAGTTTATGGTCAGGTGTCACTGAAGCTTTCTTT,CASSLWSGVTEAFF
TRBJ2-3,NA,TRBV27,TRBD2,TGTGCCAGTAAGATAGCGGGACCGCTGACAGATACGCAGTATTTT,CASKIAGPLTDTQYF
TRBJ1-2,NA,TRBV7-2,NA,TGTGCCAGCAGCTTAATGCTTGCAGGGGACTATGGCTACACCTTC,CASSLMLAGDYGYTF
TRBJ1-1,NA,TRBV19,NA,TGTGCCAGTAGGACCGCTACTGCCCCAACGACTGAAGCTTTCTTT,CASRTATAPTTEAFF
TRBJ1-2,NA,TRBV3-1/TRBV3-2,TRBD1,TGTGCCACAGGGACAGGCGAATTCTATGGCTACACCTTC,CATGTGEFYGYTF
TRBJ2-7,NA,TRBV2,TRBD2,TGTGCCAGCAGTACATCGGGGGGGGTAAGCTCCTACGAGCAGTACTTC,CASSTSGGVSSYEQYF
TRBJ2-7,NA,TRBV10-1,TRBD2,TGCGCCAGCAGTGGCGGGACTACCCCCCGCGAGCAGTACTTC,CASSGGTTPREQYF
TRBJ1-5,NA,TRBV2,NA,TGTGCCAGCAGCGGGGGGCGCGGGAGCAATCAGCCCCAGCATTTT,CASSGGRGSNQPQHF
TRBJ2-1,NA,TRBV10-2,TRBD1,TGCGCCAGTACTGACAGGGATGAGCAGTTCTTC,CASTDRDEQFF
TRBJ2-2,NA,TRBV6-2/TRBV6-3,NA,TGTGCCAGCAGTTACAGCCCGGCGAACACCGGGGAGCTGTTTTTT,CASSYSPANTGELFF
TRBJ2-2,NA,TRBV5-8,TRBD2,TGTGCCAGCAGACCGAGGGGACTAGTACCCACCGGGGAGCTGTTTTTT,CASRPRGLVPTGELFF
TRBJ1-6,NA,TRBV7-9,NA,TGTGCCAGCAGCTCTAAAGACGGAATGGCACCCCTCCACTTT,CASSSKDGMAPLHF
TRBJ2-7,NA,TRBV19,NA,TGTGCCAGTAGTGATCGATTGGGAGAGCAGTACTTC,CASSDRLGEQYF
TRBJ1-5,NA,TRBV7-8,TRBD1,TGTGCCAGCAGCTTAGGGGCAGGGGGTCAGCCCCAGCATTTT,CASSLGAGGQPQHF
TRBJ2-7,NA,TRBV15,TRBD2,TGTGCCACCAGCAGAGACTCGGCGGGAGCGGGGGAGCAGTACTTC,CATSRDSAGAGEQYF
TRBJ1-5,NA,TRBV11-3,NA,TGTGCCAGACATACAGGGATTCAGCCCCAGCATTTT,CARHTGIQPQHF
TRBJ1-6,NA,TRBV5-8,TRBD1,TGTGCCAGCACCTTACCGGGACAGGGGATCAATTCACCCCTCCACTTT,CASTLPGQGINSPLHF
TRBJ2-1,NA,TRBV10-3,NA,TGTGCCATCCCGGGGCCTCTCAGGAATGAGCAGTTCTTC,CAIPGPLRNEQFF
TRBJ2-5,NA,TRBV6-6,TRBD2,TGTGCCAGCAGTCCCTCTCCGGCTAGCGGGAGTGGTGAGACCCAGTACTTC,CASSPSPASGSGETQYF